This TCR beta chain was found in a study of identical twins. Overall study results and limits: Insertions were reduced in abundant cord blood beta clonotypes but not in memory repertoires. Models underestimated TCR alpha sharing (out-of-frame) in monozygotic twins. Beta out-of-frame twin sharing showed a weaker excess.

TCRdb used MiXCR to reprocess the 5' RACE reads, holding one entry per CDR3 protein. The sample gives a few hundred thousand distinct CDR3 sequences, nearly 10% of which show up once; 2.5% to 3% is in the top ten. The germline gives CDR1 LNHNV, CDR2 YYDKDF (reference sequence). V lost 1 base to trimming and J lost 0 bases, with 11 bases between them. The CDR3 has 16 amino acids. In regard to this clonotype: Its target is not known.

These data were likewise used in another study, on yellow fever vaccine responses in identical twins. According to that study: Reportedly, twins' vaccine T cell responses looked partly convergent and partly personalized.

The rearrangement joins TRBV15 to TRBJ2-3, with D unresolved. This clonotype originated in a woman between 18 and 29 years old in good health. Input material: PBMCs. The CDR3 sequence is CATSRGTAGSTDTQYF. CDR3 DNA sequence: TGTGCCACCAGCAGAGGGACGGCTGGAAGCACAGATACGCAGTATTTT.